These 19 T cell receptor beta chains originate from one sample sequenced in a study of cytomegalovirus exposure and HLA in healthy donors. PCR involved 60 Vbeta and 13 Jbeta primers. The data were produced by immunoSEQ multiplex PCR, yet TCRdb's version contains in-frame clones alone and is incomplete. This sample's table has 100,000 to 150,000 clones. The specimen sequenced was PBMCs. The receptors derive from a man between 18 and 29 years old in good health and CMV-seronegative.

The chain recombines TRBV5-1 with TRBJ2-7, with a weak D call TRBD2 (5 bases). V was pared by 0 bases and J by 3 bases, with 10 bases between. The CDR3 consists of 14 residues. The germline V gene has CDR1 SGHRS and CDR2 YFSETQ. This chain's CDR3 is CASSLERPDYEQYF. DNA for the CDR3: TGCGCCAGCAGCTTGGAGCGGCCAGACTACGAGCAGTACTTC.

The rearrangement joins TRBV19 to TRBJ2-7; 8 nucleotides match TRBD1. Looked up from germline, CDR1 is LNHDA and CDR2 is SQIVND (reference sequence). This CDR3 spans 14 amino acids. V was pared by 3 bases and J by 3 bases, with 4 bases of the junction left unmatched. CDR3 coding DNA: TGTGCCAGTAGTATCGGACAGGGAGGCTACGAGCAGTACTTC. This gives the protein CASSIGQGGYEQYF. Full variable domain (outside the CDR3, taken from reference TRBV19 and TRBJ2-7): DGGITQSPKYLFRKEGQNVTLSCEQNLNHDAMYWYRQDPGQGLRLIYYSQIVNDFQKGDIAEGYSVSREKKESFPLTVTSAQKNPTAFYLCASSIGQGGYEQYFGPGTRLTVT.

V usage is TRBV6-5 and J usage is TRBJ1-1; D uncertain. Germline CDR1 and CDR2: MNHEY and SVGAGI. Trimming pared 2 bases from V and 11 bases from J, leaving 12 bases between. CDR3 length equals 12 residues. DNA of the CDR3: TGTGCCAGCAGTTACGCAGGACTAGGGGCTTTCTTT. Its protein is CASSYAGLGAFF.

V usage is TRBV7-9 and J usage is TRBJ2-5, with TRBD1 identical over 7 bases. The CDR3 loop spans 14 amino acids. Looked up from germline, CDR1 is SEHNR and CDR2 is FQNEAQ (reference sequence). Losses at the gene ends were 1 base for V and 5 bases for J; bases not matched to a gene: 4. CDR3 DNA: TGTGCCAGCAGCTTAGAGGGGGCCGGTGAGACCCAGTACTTC. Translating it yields CASSLEGAGETQYF.

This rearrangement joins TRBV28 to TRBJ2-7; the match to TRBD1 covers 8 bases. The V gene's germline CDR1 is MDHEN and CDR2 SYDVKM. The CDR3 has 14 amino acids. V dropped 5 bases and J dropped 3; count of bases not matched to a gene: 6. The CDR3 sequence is CASSVHRGNYEQYF. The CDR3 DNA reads TGTGCCAGCAGTGTACACAGGGGGAACTACGAGCAGTACTTC.

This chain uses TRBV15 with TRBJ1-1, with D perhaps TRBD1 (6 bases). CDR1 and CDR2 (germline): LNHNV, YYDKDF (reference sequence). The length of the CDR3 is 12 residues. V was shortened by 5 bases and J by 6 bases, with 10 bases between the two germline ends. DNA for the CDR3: TGTGCCACCAGCTTCAGGGGAGCTGAAGCTTTCTTT. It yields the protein CATSFRGAEAFF.

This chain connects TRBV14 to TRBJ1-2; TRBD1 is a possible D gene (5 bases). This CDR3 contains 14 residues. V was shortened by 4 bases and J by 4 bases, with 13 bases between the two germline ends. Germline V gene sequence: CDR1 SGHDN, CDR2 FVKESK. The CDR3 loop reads CASSRGDGFYGYTF. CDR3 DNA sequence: TGTGCCAGCAGCCGCGGGGACGGCTTCTATGGCTACACCTTC. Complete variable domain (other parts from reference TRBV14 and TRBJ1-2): EAGVTQFPSHSVIEKGQTVTLRCDPISGHDNLYWYRRVMGKEIKFLLHFVKESKQDESGMPNNRFLAERTGGTYSTLKVQPAELEDSGVYFCASSRGDGFYGYTFGSGTRLTVV.

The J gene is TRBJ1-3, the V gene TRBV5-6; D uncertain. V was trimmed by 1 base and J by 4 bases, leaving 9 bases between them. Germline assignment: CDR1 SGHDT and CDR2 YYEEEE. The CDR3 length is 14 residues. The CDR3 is CASSLWAVGNTIYF. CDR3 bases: TGTGCCAGCAGCTTGTGGGCAGTCGGAAACACCATATATTTT.

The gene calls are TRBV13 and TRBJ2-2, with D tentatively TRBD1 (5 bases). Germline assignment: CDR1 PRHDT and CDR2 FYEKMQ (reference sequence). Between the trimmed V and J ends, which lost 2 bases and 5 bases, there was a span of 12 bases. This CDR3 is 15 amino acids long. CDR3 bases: TGTGCCAGCAGCTTAAGGCAGGGCAAGACCGGGGAGCTGTTTTTT. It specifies CASSLRQGKTGELFF. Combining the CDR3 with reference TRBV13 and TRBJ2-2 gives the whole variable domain AAGVIQSPRHLIKEKRETATLKCYPIPRHDTVYWYQQGPGQDPQFLISFYEKMQSDKGSIPDRFSAQQFSDYHSELNMSSLELGDSALYFCASSLRQGKTGELFFGEGSRLTVL.

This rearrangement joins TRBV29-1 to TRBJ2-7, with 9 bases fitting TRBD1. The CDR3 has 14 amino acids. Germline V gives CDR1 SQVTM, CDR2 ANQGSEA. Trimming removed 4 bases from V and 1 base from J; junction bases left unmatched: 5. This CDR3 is CSVGRGQGSYEQYF. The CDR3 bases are TGCAGCGTTGGGAGGGGACAGGGATCCTACGAGCAGTACTTC.

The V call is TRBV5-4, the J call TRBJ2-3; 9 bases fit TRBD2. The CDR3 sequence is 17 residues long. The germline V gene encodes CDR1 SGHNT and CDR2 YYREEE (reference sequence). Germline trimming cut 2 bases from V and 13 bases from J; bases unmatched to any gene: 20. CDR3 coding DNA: TGTGCCAGCAGCTTTCCCGCATGGGCGGGAGGGGGGCAGTGGGAGTATTTT. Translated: CASSFPAWAGGGQWEYF.

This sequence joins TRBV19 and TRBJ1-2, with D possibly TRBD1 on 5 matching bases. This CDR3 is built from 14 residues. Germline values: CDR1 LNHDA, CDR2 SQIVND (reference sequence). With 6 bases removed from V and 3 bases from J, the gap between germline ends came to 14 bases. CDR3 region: CASSRDRIYYGYTF. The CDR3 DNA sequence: TGTGCCAGTAGCCGTGACAGAATCTACTATGGCTACACCTTC.

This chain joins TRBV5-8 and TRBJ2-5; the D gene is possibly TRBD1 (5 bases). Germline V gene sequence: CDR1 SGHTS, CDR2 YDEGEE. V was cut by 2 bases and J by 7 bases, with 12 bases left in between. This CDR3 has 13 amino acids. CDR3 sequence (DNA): TGTGCCAGCAGCTTCAGGGATTGGGGGACCCAGTACTTC. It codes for CASSFRDWGTQYF.

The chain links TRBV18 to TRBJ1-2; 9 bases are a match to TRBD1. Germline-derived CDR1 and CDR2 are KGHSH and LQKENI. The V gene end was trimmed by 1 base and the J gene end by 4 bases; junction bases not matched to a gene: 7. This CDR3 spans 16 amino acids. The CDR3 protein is CASSPQQGAAGYGYTF. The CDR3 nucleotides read TGTGCCAGCTCACCACAACAGGGGGCTGCTGGCTATGGCTACACCTTC.

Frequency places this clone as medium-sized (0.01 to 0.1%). The DNA of the CDR3 is TGTGCCAGCAGCCGGGACAGGGTCACTGAAGCTTTCTTT. This codes for CASSRDRVTEAFF. V is TRBV28 and J is TRBJ1-1; TRBD1 matches 9 bases. The CDR3 has 13 amino acids. Germline trimming cut 6 bases from V and 4 bases from J; bases unmatched to any gene: 3. Looked up from germline, CDR1 is MDHEN and CDR2 is SYDVKM.

DNA of the CDR3: TGTGCCAGCAGCAAAGACTCGGACGAGCAGTACTTC. It yields the protein CASSKDSDEQYF. The chain joins TRBV7-9 to TRBJ2-7, with D uncertain. This CDR3 has 12 residues. V dropped 5 bases and J dropped 5 bases, with 10 bases sitting between them. The germline V gene has CDR1 SEHNR and CDR2 FQNEAQ (reference sequence).

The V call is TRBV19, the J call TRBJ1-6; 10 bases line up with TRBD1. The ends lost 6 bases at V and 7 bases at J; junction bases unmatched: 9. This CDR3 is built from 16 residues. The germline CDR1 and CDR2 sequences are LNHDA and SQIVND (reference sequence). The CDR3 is CASSPGGGQGNSPLHF. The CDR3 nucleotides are TGTGCCAGTAGCCCAGGGGGGGGACAGGGGAATTCACCCCTCCACTTT.

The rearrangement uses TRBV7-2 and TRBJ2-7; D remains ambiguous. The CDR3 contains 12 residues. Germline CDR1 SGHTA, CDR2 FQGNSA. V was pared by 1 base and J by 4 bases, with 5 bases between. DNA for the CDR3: TGTGCCAGCAGCTTAGGGGCTTACGAGCAGTACTTC. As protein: CASSLGAYEQYF.

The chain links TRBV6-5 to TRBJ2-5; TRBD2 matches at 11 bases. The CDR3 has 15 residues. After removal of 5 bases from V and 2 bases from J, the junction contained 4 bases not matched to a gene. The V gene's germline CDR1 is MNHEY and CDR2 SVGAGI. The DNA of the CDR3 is TGTGCCAGCAGTCCCTGGACTAGCGGGCAAGAGACCCAGTACTTC. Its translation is CASSPWTSGQETQYF.